Listed below are T cell receptor beta chains from one sample, sequenced in a study of blood T cell repertoires in COVID-19. Sequenced by immunoSEQ multiplex PCR; TCRdb stores in-frame clones only, minus some. The sample includes 250,000 to 300,000 clones, over 75% seen only once; the top ten take roughly a sixth. Sequencing input: PBMCs or T cells enriched from blood (not recorded which). These receptor sequences come from a man between 18 and 35 years old who had recovered from COVID-19. The CDR3 runs from the conserved cysteine through the conserved F or W. A D gene is named only where the DNA matches it firmly. For some rows the clone size is stated as once, few or many, or as a class when expanded; others skip it.

d_call: -
v_call: TRBV14
clone_size: -
j_call: TRBJ1-4
cdr3_aa: CASSQPEGNRFF
cdr3_nt: TGTGCCAGCAGCCAACCCGAGGGAAACCGGTTTTTT

d_call: -
v_call: TRBV10-1
clone_size: -
j_call: TRBJ1-1
cdr3_aa: CASSGQPGGTEAFF
cdr3_nt: TGCGCCAGCAGTGGTCAGCCGGGGGGCACTGAAGCTTTCTTT

d_call: -
v_call: TRBV18
clone_size: -
j_call: TRBJ1-1
cdr3_aa: CASSRQDTEAFF
cdr3_nt: TGTGCCAGCTCACGCCAGGACACTGAAGCTTTCTTT

d_call: -
v_call: TRBV2
clone_size: -
j_call: TRBJ2-7
cdr3_aa: CASRGGEWYEQYF
cdr3_nt: TGTGCCAGCAGAGGAGGGGAGTGGTACGAGCAGTACTTC

d_call: TRBD2
v_call: TRBV10-3
clone_size: -
j_call: TRBJ2-7
cdr3_aa: CAISESGLASHEQYF
cdr3_nt: TGTGCCATCAGTGAGTCTGGACTAGCGTCCCACGAGCAGTACTTC

d_call: -
v_call: TRBV19
clone_size: -
j_call: TRBJ2-7
cdr3_aa: CASSIGQAYEQYF
cdr3_nt: TGTGCCAGTAGTATTGGCCAGGCCTACGAGCAGTACTTC

d_call: -
v_call: TRBV6-4
clone_size: -
j_call: TRBJ2-1
cdr3_aa: CASSLGAYNEQFF
cdr3_nt: TGTGCCAGCAGCCTGGGAGCTTACAATGAGCAGTTCTTC

d_call: TRBD2
v_call: TRBV28
clone_size: -
j_call: TRBJ2-1
cdr3_aa: CASTRRRELDEQFF
cdr3_nt: TGTGCCAGCACCCGTAGGCGGGAGCTGGATGAGCAGTTCTTC

d_call: -
v_call: TRBV29-1
clone_size: many
j_call: TRBJ1-3
cdr3_aa: CSVGLGHSGNTIYF
cdr3_nt: TGCAGCGTTGGCCTGGGCCACTCTGGAAACACCATATATTTT

d_call: -
v_call: TRBV6-4
clone_size: -
j_call: TRBJ2-3
cdr3_aa: CASNPFLGKGTDTQYF
cdr3_nt: TGTGCCAGCAACCCCTTTCTGGGAAAGGGGACAGATACGCAGTATTTT

d_call: -
v_call: TRBV5-1
clone_size: once
j_call: TRBJ1-1
cdr3_aa: CASSLGTANTEAFF
cdr3_nt: TGCGCCAGCAGCTTGGGGACAGCGAACACTGAAGCTTTCTTT

d_call: TRBD2
v_call: TRBV12-5
clone_size: -
j_call: TRBJ2-6
cdr3_aa: CASGLRREGEFPGANVLTF
cdr3_nt: TGTGCTAGTGGTTTGCGGCGGGAGGGAGAGTTCCCTGGGGCCAACGTCCTGACTTTC

d_call: TRBD1
v_call: TRBV2
clone_size: -
j_call: TRBJ1-6
cdr3_aa: CASSEGTGTGIFGSPLHF
cdr3_nt: TGTGCCAGCAGTGAAGGGACCGGGACAGGGATTTTCGGGTCACCCCTCCACTTT

d_call: -
v_call: TRBV11-2
clone_size: -
j_call: TRBJ2-7
cdr3_aa: CASSSSVAGAYEQYF
cdr3_nt: TGTGCCAGCAGCTCCTCCGTGGCAGGGGCCTACGAGCAGTACTTC

d_call: -
v_call: TRBV18
clone_size: -
j_call: TRBJ2-2
cdr3_aa: CASSPSQGYTGELFF
cdr3_nt: TGTGCCAGCTCACCATCACAGGGTTATACCGGGGAGCTGTTTTTT

d_call: TRBD1
v_call: TRBV15
clone_size: -
j_call: TRBJ1-2
cdr3_aa: CATSRDLGQGYGYTF
cdr3_nt: TGTGCCACCAGCAGAGATTTGGGACAGGGCTATGGCTACACCTTC

d_call: TRBD2
v_call: TRBV19
clone_size: -
j_call: TRBJ2-1
cdr3_aa: CASSIDLGAGGGNEQFF
cdr3_nt: TGTGCCAGTAGTATAGATCTTGGGGCGGGAGGGGGTAATGAGCAGTTCTTC

d_call: TRBD2
v_call: TRBV11-3
clone_size: -
j_call: TRBJ2-7
cdr3_aa: CASSLWEKREVSYEQYF
cdr3_nt: TGTGCCAGCAGCTTATGGGAGAAGCGGGAGGTTTCCTACGAGCAGTACTTC

d_call: TRBD2
v_call: TRBV10-2
clone_size: -
j_call: TRBJ2-4
cdr3_aa: CASRGTSGGSVAKNIQYF
cdr3_nt: TGCGCCAGCAGGGGGACTAGCGGGGGGTCAGTAGCCAAAAACATTCAGTACTTC

d_call: -
v_call: TRBV23-1
clone_size: -
j_call: TRBJ1-1
cdr3_aa: CASSGPGQRSPEAFF
cdr3_nt: TGCGCCAGCAGTGGACCGGGACAAAGAAGCCCTGAAGCTTTCTTT

d_call: TRBD1
v_call: TRBV14
clone_size: -
j_call: TRBJ2-7
cdr3_aa: CASSHPPTGSPMQFDF
cdr3_nt: TGTGCCAGCAGCCATCCCCCGACAGGGTCGCCAATGCAGTTCGACTTC

d_call: TRBD1
v_call: TRBV5-5
clone_size: -
j_call: TRBJ1-5
cdr3_aa: CASSRQGGGNQPQHF
cdr3_nt: TGTGCCAGCAGCCGACAGGGTGGGGGCAATCAGCCCCAGCATTTT

d_call: -
v_call: TRBV27
clone_size: -
j_call: TRBJ1-2
cdr3_aa: CASSLSGGDGYGYTF
cdr3_nt: TGTGCCAGCAGTTTATCGGGAGGGGACGGGTATGGCTACACCTTC

d_call: TRBD1
v_call: TRBV4-1
clone_size: few
j_call: TRBJ1-1
cdr3_aa: CASSHPTGMGVEAFF
cdr3_nt: TGCGCCAGCAGCCACCCGACAGGGATGGGAGTTGAAGCTTTCTTT

d_call: TRBD2
v_call: TRBV5-1
clone_size: -
j_call: TRBJ2-1
cdr3_aa: CASSASTSGSYNEQFF
cdr3_nt: TGCGCCAGCAGCGCCTCGACTAGCGGGTCCTACAATGAGCAGTTCTTC

d_call: -
v_call: TRBV19
clone_size: -
j_call: TRBJ1-5
cdr3_aa: CASIQGHEINQPQHF
cdr3_nt: TGTGCCAGTATTCAGGGACACGAGATCAATCAGCCCCAGCATTTT

d_call: -
v_call: TRBV7-3
clone_size: -
j_call: TRBJ2-5
cdr3_aa: CASSSSGETQYF
cdr3_nt: TGTGCCAGCAGCTCATCAGGGGAGACCCAGTACTTC

d_call: TRBD1
v_call: TRBV10-3
clone_size: -
j_call: TRBJ2-7
cdr3_aa: CAISEGFAGQGFYEQYF
cdr3_nt: TGTGCCATCAGTGAGGGGTTCGCGGGACAGGGATTCTACGAGCAGTACTTC

d_call: TRBD2
v_call: TRBV2
clone_size: -
j_call: TRBJ2-1
cdr3_aa: CASSEGTSGYNEQFF
cdr3_nt: TGTGCCAGCAGTGAAGGGACTAGCGGTTACAATGAGCAGTTCTTC

d_call: TRBD1
v_call: TRBV11-2
clone_size: -
j_call: TRBJ2-7
cdr3_aa: CASSLVRGRGPREQYF
cdr3_nt: TGTGCCAGCAGCTTAGTCCGAGGCAGGGGGCCGCGGGAGCAGTACTTC

d_call: TRBD2
v_call: TRBV7-6
clone_size: few
j_call: TRBJ2-7
cdr3_aa: CASSRLSGSSYEQYF
cdr3_nt: TGTGCCAGCAGCCGTCTTAGCGGGAGCTCCTACGAGCAGTACTTC

d_call: -
v_call: TRBV12-3/TRBV12-4
clone_size: -
j_call: TRBJ1-2
cdr3_aa: CASTTGLGYTF
cdr3_nt: TGTGCCAGCACCACCGGGTTGGGCTACACCTTC

d_call: TRBD1
v_call: TRBV5-1
clone_size: -
j_call: TRBJ1-4
cdr3_aa: CASSPGRQGDSNEKLFF
cdr3_nt: TGCGCCAGCAGCCCCGGTCGACAGGGGGACTCTAATGAAAAACTGTTTTTT

d_call: -
v_call: TRBV27
clone_size: -
j_call: TRBJ2-3
cdr3_aa: CASSFRAIGGDTQYF
cdr3_nt: TGTGCCAGCAGTTTCCGGGCTATCGGGGGAGATACGCAGTATTTT

d_call: -
v_call: TRBV6-5
clone_size: -
j_call: TRBJ1-1
cdr3_aa: CASTQGTPFEAFF
cdr3_nt: TGTGCCAGCACCCAGGGGACCCCTTTTGAAGCTTTCTTT

d_call: -
v_call: TRBV3-1/TRBV3-2
clone_size: once
j_call: TRBJ2-7
cdr3_aa: CASSRSQGRIYEQYF
cdr3_nt: TGTGCCAGCAGTCGATCACAGGGTCGGATCTACGAGCAGTACTTC

d_call: -
v_call: TRBV28
clone_size: -
j_call: TRBJ1-2
cdr3_aa: CASTLGGQYGYTF
cdr3_nt: TGTGCCAGCACCTTGGGTGGGCAGTATGGCTACACCTTC

d_call: TRBD2
v_call: TRBV11-2
clone_size: -
j_call: TRBJ2-1
cdr3_aa: CASSLSGLAGAITNEQFF
cdr3_nt: TGTGCCAGCAGCTTATCCGGACTAGCGGGAGCCATCACCAATGAGCAGTTCTTC

d_call: TRBD1
v_call: TRBV5-5
clone_size: -
j_call: TRBJ2-7
cdr3_aa: CASSLGQGNYEQYF
cdr3_nt: TGTGCCAGCAGCTTAGGACAGGGGAACTACGAGCAGTACTTC

d_call: TRBD1
v_call: TRBV12-3/TRBV12-4
clone_size: -
j_call: TRBJ1-2
cdr3_aa: CASSPGGNYGYTF
cdr3_nt: TGTGCCAGCAGCCCAGGGGGCAACTATGGCTACACCTTC

d_call: -
v_call: TRBV7-8
clone_size: -
j_call: TRBJ1-2
cdr3_aa: CASSLASGRNYGYTF
cdr3_nt: TGTGCCAGCAGCTTAGCAAGCGGGAGAAACTATGGCTACACCTTC

d_call: -
v_call: TRBV2
clone_size: -
j_call: TRBJ2-1
cdr3_aa: CASSGPQIQGSEQFF
cdr3_nt: TGTGCCAGCAGTGGACCTCAAATACAGGGAAGTGAGCAGTTCTTC

d_call: TRBD2
v_call: TRBV7-6
clone_size: -
j_call: TRBJ2-7
cdr3_aa: CASSLVTSETYEQYF
cdr3_nt: TGTGCCAGCAGCTTAGTGACTAGCGAGACCTACGAGCAGTACTTC

d_call: TRBD2
v_call: TRBV5-1
clone_size: -
j_call: TRBJ2-3
cdr3_aa: CASSVGGLAGEYTQYF
cdr3_nt: TGCGCCAGCAGTGTGGGAGGACTAGCGGGGGAGTATACGCAGTATTTT

d_call: TRBD2
v_call: TRBV5-6
clone_size: many
j_call: TRBJ2-2
cdr3_aa: CASSFLSAGDTGELFF
cdr3_nt: TGTGCCAGCAGCTTTTTGAGTGCGGGGGACACCGGGGAGCTGTTTTTT

d_call: TRBD2
v_call: TRBV13
clone_size: -
j_call: TRBJ2-5
cdr3_aa: CAGQAGGETQYF
cdr3_nt: TGTGCCGGTCAAGCGGGAGGGGAGACCCAGTACTTC

d_call: -
v_call: TRBV10-2
clone_size: once
j_call: TRBJ1-2
cdr3_aa: CASSEGRGLGYTF
cdr3_nt: TGCGCCAGCAGTGAGGGCAGGGGTCTCGGCTACACCTTC

d_call: -
v_call: TRBV7-8
clone_size: -
j_call: TRBJ1-4
cdr3_aa: CASSLRRGAAEKLFF
cdr3_nt: TGTGCCAGCAGCTTAAGAAGGGGCGCAGCTGAAAAACTGTTTTTT

d_call: TRBD2
v_call: TRBV28
clone_size: -
j_call: TRBJ2-7
cdr3_aa: CASSSPTSGVSYEQYF
cdr3_nt: TGTGCCAGCAGCTCGCCGACTAGCGGGGTTTCCTACGAGCAGTACTTC

d_call: -
v_call: TRBV5-4
clone_size: -
j_call: TRBJ2-7
cdr3_aa: CASSRGLPYEQYF
cdr3_nt: TGTGCCAGCAGCAGGGGACTTCCCTACGAGCAGTACTTC

d_call: -
v_call: TRBV12-3/TRBV12-4
clone_size: -
j_call: TRBJ1-2
cdr3_aa: CASSLGGRGGYTF
cdr3_nt: TGTGCCAGCAGTTTGGGGGGGCGCGGAGGCTACACCTTC

d_call: -
v_call: TRBV29-1
clone_size: -
j_call: TRBJ2-2
cdr3_aa: CSVEFGMNTGELFF
cdr3_nt: TGCAGCGTTGAGTTCGGGATGAACACCGGGGAGCTGTTTTTT

d_call: TRBD2
v_call: TRBV11-2
clone_size: -
j_call: TRBJ2-5
cdr3_aa: CASSSGLAGIGSQYF
cdr3_nt: TGTGCCAGCAGCTCTGGACTAGCGGGAATTGGCTCCCAGTACTTC